Shown below are 10 T cell receptor beta chains from a single sample sequenced in a study of low-dose radiotherapy and immunotherapy resistance in tumors. Noted time point: after trial treatment. Noted treatment: LDRT plus nivolumab, ipilimumab, low-dose cyclophosphamide and aspirin (RACIN trial). cDNA synthesis used a TRAV/TRBV-specific primer set for both chains. TCR amplification involved about 18 PCR cycles with a constant-region primer and V-primer adapter. TCRdb called the reads again in MiXCR, with one record for every CDR3 protein. Of roughly 100,000 distinct CDR3 sequences in the sample, under 25% were seen once. The material was PBMCs, obtained after low-dose radiotherapy plus immunotherapy. Receptor source: a male donor with prostate cancer.

The rearrangement links TRBV6-2 or TRBV6-3 to TRBJ1-3, with D hard to call. Germline CDR1 MNHEY, CDR2 SVGEGT. The CDR3 runs to 15 residues. V was trimmed by 0 bases and J by 0 bases, leaving 6 bases between them. CDR3 in amino acids: CASSYSAGSGNTIYF. CDR3 nucleotide sequence: TGTGCCAGCAGTTACTCCGCTGGCTCTGGAAACACCATATATTTT.

This clonotype was detected a few times. DNA for the CDR3: TGTGCCATCAGTGATTCCTTGGGGGCTGAAGCTTTCTTT. This encodes CAISDSLGAEAFF. V and J are TRBV10-3 and TRBJ1-1; perhaps TRBD1 as D (5 bases). This CDR3 comprises 13 residues. Germline lookup yields CDR1 ENHRY and CDR2 SYGVKD. V lost 3 bases, J lost 6 bases, and 11 bases lay in between.

The rearrangement joins TRBV29-1 to TRBJ2-7; 10 nucleotides align to TRBD1. This CDR3 comprises 14 residues. The ends lost 2 bases at V and 6 bases at J; junction bases unmatched: 7. Germline CDR1 and CDR2: SQVTM and ANQGSEA. The CDR3 protein is CSVETGTGAGEQYF. In nucleotides, the CDR3 is TGCAGCGTTGAAACCGGGACAGGGGCTGGCGAGCAGTACTTC.

This clonotype was observed at least ten times. The chain recombines TRBV14 with TRBJ2-7, with unresolved D. The CDR3 has 12 residues. CDR1 SGHDN and CDR2 FVKESK come from the germline V gene. Trimming stripped 4 bases from V and 4 bases from J, with 8 bases between. The DNA for the CDR3 is TGTGCCAGCAGCCTGACAATTTACGAGCAGTACTTC. The encoded protein is CASSLTIYEQYF.

This clonotype was counted at least ten times. The chain has TRBV25-1 and TRBJ1-1; 7 positions match TRBD1. CDR1 and CDR2 (germline): MGHDK, SYGVNS. The V segment lost 5 bases and the J segment 7 bases; nucleotides outside the gene matches: 4. This CDR3 spans 12 amino acids. The CDR3 here is CASSPGGGEAFF. The CDR3 region has the DNA TGTGCCAGCAGTCCAGGGGGTGGTGAAGCTTTCTTT. Full variable domain (outside the CDR3, taken from reference TRBV25-1 and TRBJ1-1): EADIYQTPRYLVIGTGKKITLECSQTMGHDKMYWYQQDPGMELHLIHYSYGVNSTEKGDLSSESTVSRIRTEHFPLTLESARPSHTSQYLCASSPGGGEAFFGQGTRLTVV.

V is TRBV3-1 and J is TRBJ2-7; TRBD2 aligns across 12 bases. The CDR3 sequence is 21 residues long. From germline, CDR1 is LGHDT and CDR2 YNNKEL (reference sequence). J was trimmed by 5 bases and V by 3 bases; bases with no gene match: 23. This CDR3 reads CASSHHTTSGGLDSSYNEQYF. As DNA, the CDR3 is TGTGCCAGCAGCCACCACACGACTAGCGGGGGATTAGATTCCTCCTACAACGAGCAGTACTTC.

This chain joins TRBV30 and TRBJ1-1; D call uncertain. In germline, CDR1 is GTSNPN, CDR2 SVGIG (reference sequence). V was pared by 2 bases and J by 0 bases, with 7 bases between. The CDR3 spans 13 residues. This chain's CDR3 is CAWSLGMNTEAFF. The CDR3 bases are TGTGCCTGGAGTTTGGGGATGAACACTGAAGCTTTCTTT.

This clonotype was counted many times. V is TRBV20-1 and J is TRBJ2-7; D perhaps matches TRBD2 (6 bases). The germline CDR1 and CDR2 sequences are DFQATT and SNEGSKA (reference sequence). The CDR3 is made up of 15 amino acids. The CDR3 DNA reads as TGCAGCCTGCGCGGACGGGGACGGGAGAGATACGAGCAGTACTTC. Protein product: CSLRGRGRERYEQYF.

In its sample, this clonotype was seen many times. The gene calls are TRBV20-1 and TRBJ2-2, with unresolved D. V dropped 0 bases and J dropped 8 bases, with 13 bases sitting between them. The CDR3 loop spans 14 amino acids. CDR1 is DFQATT and CDR2 is SNEGSKA in the germline V gene (reference sequence). The CDR3 loop is CSARDPRQAGELFF. CDR3 nucleotide sequence: TGCAGTGCTAGAGATCCACGGCAAGCGGGGGAGCTGTTTTTT.

To note about this clonotype: This likely came from a read error, as a far larger clone is one base away. This sequence joins TRBV20-1 and TRBJ2-5; D not resolved. V was cut by 3 bases and J by 11 bases, with 25 bases left in between. The length of the CDR3 is 15 residues. Germline CDR1 reads DFQATT; CDR2 reads SNEGSKA (reference sequence). CDR3 residues: CSASDSPAWYNEQYF. For the CDR3, the DNA is TGCAGTGCTAGCGACTCCCCCGCTTGGTACAATGAGCAGTACTTC.